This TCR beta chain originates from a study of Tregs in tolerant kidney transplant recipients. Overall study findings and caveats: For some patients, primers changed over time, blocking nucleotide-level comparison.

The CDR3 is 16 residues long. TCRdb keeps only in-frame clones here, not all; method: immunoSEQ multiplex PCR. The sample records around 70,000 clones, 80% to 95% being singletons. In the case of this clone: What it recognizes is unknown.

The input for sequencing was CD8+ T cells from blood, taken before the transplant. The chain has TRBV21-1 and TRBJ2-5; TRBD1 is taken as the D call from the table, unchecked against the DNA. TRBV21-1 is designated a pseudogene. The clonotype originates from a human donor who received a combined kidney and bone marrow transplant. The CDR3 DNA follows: TGTGCCAGCAGGCTCGGACATCCTAGATCTGGGGAGACCCAGTACTTC. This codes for CASRLGHPRSGETQYF.